This record covers a single T cell receptor beta chain. TCRdb keeps only in-frame clones here, not all; method: immunoSEQ multiplex PCR. The table includes approximately 480,000 clones, around 90% detected once. These data originate in a study of blood T cell repertoires in COVID-19. Study-level background: The cDNA or gDNA used as material had been derived from T cells, B-cell-depleted T cells, or PBMCs.

Assignments of participants to cohorts depended upon their own reported clinical history. Each recovered donor of Cohort 3 presented with two negative PCRs, clearance, or symptom resolution. Germline assignment: CDR1 SEHNR and CDR2 FQNEAQ (reference sequence). The CDR3 has 12 amino acids. Between the trimmed V and J ends, which lost 5 bases and 0 bases, there was a span of 4 bases. Specimen: PBMCs or T cells enriched from blood (not recorded which). This sequence was found in a woman aged 18-29 years who had recovered from COVID-19. The V and J genes are TRBV7-9 and TRBJ1-1; no clear D. CDR3 DNA sequence: TGTGCCAGCAGCCCGTTGAACACTGAAGCTTTCTTT. The encoded protein is CASSPLNTEAFF.